The 30 T cell receptor beta chains given below trace back to one sample, sequenced in a study of sequential checkpoint blockade in melanoma. Treatment noted: randomized to nivolumab then ipilimumab (arm A) or the reverse (arm B). TCRdb keeps only in-frame clones here, not all; method: immunoSEQ multiplex PCR. The table includes 13,000 or so clones, under 65% detected once. The sample consisted of CD8+ T cells sorted from blood (inferred from file names), taken from a patient given nivolumab and ipilimumab in sequence. Receptor source: a human donor with melanoma.

The genes are TRBV11-2 and TRBJ2-1; 11 bases map to TRBD1. The CDR3 loop spans 14 amino acids. CDR1 and CDR2 from the germline V gene are SGHAT and FQNNGV. After removal of 5 bases from V and 7 bases from J, the junction contained 4 bases not matched to a gene. The CDR3 region has the DNA TGTGCCAGCAGCCCTGGGACAGGGGGAAATGAGCAGTTCTTC. This sequence encodes CASSPGTGGNEQFF. Full variable domain (rest looked up from reference TRBV11-2 and TRBJ2-1): EAGVAQSPRYKIIEKRQSVAFWCNPISGHATLYWYQQILGQGPKLLIQFQNNGVVDDSQLPKDRFSAERLKGVDSTLKIQPAKLEDSAVYLCASSPGTGGNEQFFGPGTRLTVL.

This clone was detected a few times. J is TRBJ2-7 and V is TRBV6-5; 7 positions agree with TRBD2. After removal of 5 bases from V and 2 bases from J, the junction contained 6 bases not matched to a gene. There are 14 residues in the CDR3. Germline loops: CDR1 MNHEY, CDR2 SVGAGI. The chain's CDR3 is CASSVLAGPYEQYF. The CDR3 nucleotides are TGTGCCAGCAGTGTTTTAGCGGGCCCCTACGAGCAGTACTTC.

The chain combines TRBV6-5 with TRBJ2-1; 7 positions match TRBD2. Germline V gives CDR1 MNHEY, CDR2 SVGAGI. This CDR3 is built from 14 residues. With 5 bases clipped from V and 6 bases from J, the junction kept 7 bases outside the gene matches. CDR3 coding DNA: TGTGCCAGCAGTGAATGGGTAGCGGGCAATGAGCAGTTCTTC. This codes for CASSEWVAGNEQFF.

This chain links TRBV5-1 with TRBJ1-2, with D unclear. CDR1 SGHRS and CDR2 YFSETQ come from the germline V gene. Between the trimmed V and J ends, which lost 0 bases and 5 bases, there was a span of 20 bases. CDR3 size: 17 residues. The CDR3 is CASSLGLPRPTRYGYTF. The CDR3 region has the DNA TGCGCCAGCAGCTTGGGGCTCCCGAGACCGACAAGATATGGCTACACCTTC.

The V gene is TRBV5-6, the J gene TRBJ1-1; 8 bases line up with TRBD1. Trimming at V came to 4 bases and at J to 5 bases, leaving 10 bases not matched to a gene. The CDR3 has 15 residues. Germline assignment: CDR1 SGHDT and CDR2 YYEEEE. CDR3: CASSLRTGLRTEAFF. CDR3 nucleotides: TGTGCCAGCAGCCTGCGGACAGGGCTGCGGACTGAAGCTTTCTTT.

J is TRBJ2-3 and V is TRBV5-1; D unclear. This CDR3 has 14 amino acids. The V end was cut by 2 bases, the J end by 1 base, with 8 bases between. Germline CDR1 and CDR2: SGHRS and YFSETQ. CDR3 region: CASSFSIRTDTQYF. CDR3 bases: TGCGCCAGCAGCTTTAGCATACGCACAGATACGCAGTATTTT.

The chain uses TRBV18 and TRBJ2-7; 7 nucleotides align to TRBD2. With V trimmed by 3 bases and J by 3 bases, 2 bases remained unmatched. The CDR3 is 13 residues long. Germline assignment: CDR1 KGHSH and CDR2 LQKENI. CDR3 coding DNA: TGTGCCAGCTCACCGGGGGGGGGCTACGAGCAGTACTTC. Protein product: CASSPGGGYEQYF.

The chain recombines TRBV6-5 with TRBJ1-2; perhaps TRBD1 as D (6 bases). The germline V gene has CDR1 MNHEY and CDR2 SVGAGI. Between the trimmed V and J ends, which lost 5 bases and 8 bases, there was a span of 21 bases. This CDR3 has 15 amino acids. The CDR3 is CASSPDEGEGWGYTF. The CDR3 nucleotides are TGTGCCAGCAGTCCCGACGAGGGGGAAGGTTGGGGCTACACCTTC.

The chain uses TRBV2 and TRBJ2-7; D uncertain. CDR1 and CDR2 from the germline V gene are SNHLY and FYNNEI. Trimming stripped 7 bases from V and 2 bases from J, with 6 bases between. This CDR3 region has 11 residues. This CDR3 is CASTGAYEQYF. The DNA for the CDR3 is TGTGCCAGCACAGGCGCCTACGAGCAGTACTTC.

This clone was found a few times. In DNA, the CDR3 is TGTGCCAGCAGTTTTGTCCCGACAGGGGTCCAAGAGACCCAGTACTTC. It yields the protein CASSFVPTGVQETQYF. This chain links TRBV28 with TRBJ2-5; 8 bases are shared with TRBD1. The CDR3 runs 16 residues. V lost 3 bases and J lost 1; bases outside the gene matches: 7. Germline CDR1 reads MDHEN; CDR2 reads SYDVKM.

This clone was counted only a few times. The chain recombines TRBV5-3 with TRBJ2-7, with 8 nucleotides matching TRBD1. TRBV5-3 carries the ORF label, with uncertain function. This CDR3 has 15 amino acids. After removal of 8 bases from V and 1 base from J, the junction contained 11 bases not matched to a gene. As DNA, the CDR3 is TGTGCCAGCAGCGTAATCTACAGGGGGTCCTACGAGCAGTACTTC. Its translation: CASSVIYRGSYEQYF.

This clone was counted a few times. V usage is TRBV29-1 and J usage is TRBJ2-7; D not certain. Germline CDR1 and CDR2: SQVTM and ANQGSEA. This CDR3 comprises 11 residues. V dropped 5 bases and J dropped 1 base, with 6 bases sitting between them. CDR3 region: CSVRRSYEQYF. CDR3 sequence (DNA): TGCAGCGTTAGGAGATCCTACGAGCAGTACTTC.

This chain joins TRBV6-1 and TRBJ2-1; D may be TRBD2 (6 bases). The CDR3 is 15 amino acids. Germline-derived CDR1 and CDR2 are MNHNS and SASEGT. V lost 10 bases and J lost 4, with 20 bases in between. This CDR3 reads CANSWGEGSYNEQFF. CDR3 DNA sequence: TGTGCCAACTCCTGGGGGGAAGGCTCTTACAATGAGCAGTTCTTC.

The V call is TRBV4-1, the J call TRBJ2-3; 9 bases fit TRBD2. J was trimmed by 4 bases and V by 5 bases; bases with no gene match: 4. CDR1 MGHRA and CDR2 YSYEKL come from the germline V gene. The CDR3 sequence is 14 residues long. The CDR3 sequence is CASSTGLAPDTQYF. The CDR3 coding sequence is TGCGCCAGCAGCACCGGACTAGCGCCAGATACGCAGTATTTT.

This CDR3 is CASRGLAGGTDTQYF. The CDR3 bases are TGTGCCAGCAGGGGACTAGCGGGGGGGACAGATACGCAGTATTTT. V and J are TRBV6-5 and TRBJ2-3; 16 bases are shared with TRBD2. Germline assignment: CDR1 MNHEY and CDR2 SVGAGI. The CDR3 consists of 15 residues. After removal of 6 bases from V and 3 bases from J, the junction contained 0 bases not matched to a gene.

The rearrangement links TRBV6-5 to TRBJ2-7; a weak D match, TRBD2 (6 bases). V was pared by 4 bases and J by 0 bases, with 13 bases between. Germline V gene data show CDR1 as MNHEY and CDR2 as SVGAGI. The CDR3 totals 15 residues. CDR3 amino acids: CASSLGLPNSYEQYF. The CDR3 DNA sequence: TGTGCCAGCAGTTTGGGACTGCCTAACTCCTACGAGCAGTACTTC.

This chain links TRBV7-9 with TRBJ2-7, with TRBD2 matching over 10 bases. The CDR3 runs 16 residues. After removal of 5 bases from V and 2 bases from J, the junction contained 9 bases not matched to a gene. From germline, CDR1 is SEHNR and CDR2 FQNEAQ (reference sequence). CDR3 amino acids: CASSPITSGKTYEQYF. CDR3 nucleotides: TGTGCCAGCAGCCCTATAACTAGCGGGAAGACCTACGAGCAGTACTTC.

This clone was counted a few times. The V gene is TRBV13, the J gene TRBJ2-4; D perhaps matches TRBD1 (5 bases). The CDR3 contains 17 residues. The V gene lost 5 bases and the J gene lost 0 bases, with 17 bases spanning the gap. Germline CDR1 PRHDT, CDR2 FYEKMQ (reference sequence). The CDR3, as DNA: TGTGCCAGCAGCATATCAGGGTCACCACTAGCCAAAAACATTCAGTACTTC. Encoded protein: CASSISGSPLAKNIQYF.

This clone was recorded a few times. The rearrangement uses TRBV30 and TRBJ1-1, with unresolved D. Germline CDR1 reads GTSNPN; CDR2 reads SVGIG (reference sequence). This CDR3 is built from 14 residues. V was shortened by 0 bases and J by 6 bases, with 14 bases between the two germline ends. CDR3 sequence reads: CAWSVLERWAEAFF. For the CDR3, the DNA is TGTGCCTGGAGTGTTCTTGAGCGGTGGGCTGAAGCTTTCTTT.

Points on this clone: The junction departs from the called germline gene at one end, perhaps through a read error. The rearrangement joins TRBV2 to TRBJ2-5, with no clear D. The J call could be wrong; TRBJ2-7 is a better fit for the DNA end. The germline V gene encodes CDR1 SNHLY and CDR2 FYNNEI. This CDR3 is built from 12 residues. The CDR3 region has the DNA TGCGCCAGCAGTGAAAGAGGTTACGAGCAGTACTTC. It codes for CASSERGYEQYF.

This clone was seen more than once but under ten times. The V and J genes are TRBV5-6 and TRBJ1-2; no reliable D call. Germline lookup yields CDR1 SGHDT and CDR2 YYEEEE. With 0 bases removed from V and 2 bases from J, the gap between germline ends came to 8 bases. This CDR3 region has 14 residues. The DNA for the CDR3 is TGTGCCAGCAGCTTGGGGGGAGGCAACTATGGCTACACCTTC. It translates to CASSLGGGNYGYTF.

This clone came up a few times. This chain uses TRBV15 with TRBJ1-1; no reliable D call. This CDR3 spans 17 amino acids. V lost 0 bases to trimming and J lost 0 bases, with 14 bases between them. The germline V gene has CDR1 LNHNV and CDR2 YYDKDF (reference sequence). CDR3 loop: CATSRDFDMRVNTEAFF. CDR3 DNA: TGTGCCACCAGCAGAGATTTCGACATGAGGGTGAACACTGAAGCTTTCTTT. Using reference TRBV15 and TRBJ1-1 for the parts outside the CDR3, the full variable domain is DAMVIQNPRYQVTQFGKPVTLSCSQTLNHNVMYWYQQKSSQAPKLLFHYYDKDFNNEADTPDNFQSRRPNTSFCFLDIRSPGLGDTAMYLCATSRDFDMRVNTEAFFGQGTRLTVV.

The chain carries TRBV5-5 and TRBJ2-1, with 12 bases fitting TRBD2. CDR3 length: 18 residues. After removal of 0 bases from V and 4 bases from J, the junction contained 8 bases not matched to a gene. Germline V CDR1 and CDR2: SGHKS, YYEKEE (reference sequence). CDR3 in amino acids: CASSLDASGRAEYNEQFF. CDR3 nucleotide sequence: TGTGCCAGCAGCTTGGATGCTAGCGGGAGGGCCGAGTACAATGAGCAGTTCTTC.

The chain carries TRBV4-1 and TRBJ2-1, with TRBD1 matching over 8 bases. J lost 6 bases, V lost 4 bases, and 5 bases had no gene match. The CDR3 is made up of 14 amino acids. CDR1 and CDR2 (germline): MGHRA, YSYEKL. CDR3 sequence reads: CASSPLTGANEQFF. The CDR3 coding sequence is TGCGCCAGCAGCCCGTTGACAGGGGCCAATGAGCAGTTCTTC.

This CDR3 reads CASRLAGGPDTQYF. The DNA for the CDR3 is TGTGCCAGCCGCCTAGCGGGAGGGCCGGATACGCAGTATTTT. The chain is built from TRBV2 and TRBJ2-3; 12 positions agree with TRBD2. The V and J ends lost 8 bases and 6 bases, in that order; junction bases with no gene match: 6. Germline values: CDR1 SNHLY, CDR2 FYNNEI. The CDR3 totals 14 residues.

This chain uses TRBV5-1 with TRBJ2-7, with a possible D match to TRBD2 (6 bases). CDR1 is SGHRS, CDR2 YFSETQ, per germline. The CDR3 has 13 residues. The germline V and J ends were trimmed by 7 bases and 3 bases, with 14 bases remaining between them. The CDR3 reads CASPPGGSYEQYF. In nucleotides, the CDR3 is TGCGCCAGCCCCCCCGGGGGAAGCTACGAGCAGTACTTC.

This chain links TRBV11-2 with TRBJ2-7; 9 bases are shared with TRBD1. V shed 5 bases and J 6 bases; nucleotides not matched to a gene: 8. This CDR3 is 14 amino acids long. Germline assignment: CDR1 SGHAT and CDR2 FQNNGV. The CDR3: CASSPWDRVGEQYF. The CDR3 bases are TGTGCCAGCAGCCCATGGGACAGGGTAGGCGAGCAGTACTTC.

V usage is TRBV27 and J usage is TRBJ2-2; 11 nucleotides agree with TRBD2. The CDR3 length is 17 residues. Losses at the gene ends were 2 bases for V and 1 base for J; bases not matched to a gene: 3. CDR1 MNHEY and CDR2 SMNVEV come from the germline V gene (reference sequence). CDR3 DNA sequence: TGTGCCAGCAGTTTAATAGCGGGAGGGGTGAACACCGGGGAGCTGTTTTTT. It specifies CASSLIAGGVNTGELFF.

The V gene is TRBV6-5, the J gene TRBJ1-1; D is unclear. The CDR3 runs 14 residues. V was trimmed by 2 bases and J by 0 bases, leaving 7 bases between them. The germline V gene has CDR1 MNHEY and CDR2 SVGAGI. The CDR3, as DNA: TGTGCCAGCAGTTACCTGGGCATGAACACTGAAGCTTTCTTT. Translated, it gives CASSYLGMNTEAFF.

The chain combines TRBV5-4 with TRBJ1-2; 10 nucleotides align to TRBD1. Trimming removed 4 bases from V and 7 bases from J; junction bases left unmatched: 7. CDR1 SGHNT and CDR2 YYREEE come from the germline V gene (reference sequence). The length of the CDR3 is 14 residues. CDR3 coding DNA: TGTGCCAGCAGCCAAGATCGGACAGGGGGTGGCTACACCTTC. Protein sequence: CASSQDRTGGGYTF.